This T cell receptor beta chain was sequenced for a study of blood T cells in healthy people across ages. A second PCR of 7 to 11 cycles used a sample-barcoded 5' primer and a J-beta primer mix. TCRdb called the 5' RACE reads again in MiXCR, with one record for every CDR3 protein. The data contain over 1,200,000 distinct CDR3 sequences, 59% of them singletons. Broader study findings: Estimates drawn from one million T cells were deemed to understate diversity. Donor CMV status, an unknown factor, possibly confounded changes in expanded clonotypes. Any conclusive comparison of naive versus antigen-experienced cells was prevented by using unsorted PBMCs.

Total RNA, at least 6 micrograms per sample, came from PBMCs. Trimming took 0 bases from V and 0 from J, leaving 5 bases between them. The length of the CDR3 is 14 residues. Germline CDR1 reads MNHEY; CDR2 reads SMNVEV (reference sequence). Remarks on this clonotype: What it binds is unknown.

This TCR came from a man aged 18 to 29 in good health. Material for sequencing was blood. V gene TRBV27 combines with J gene TRBJ2-5; unclear D gene. CDR3 coding DNA: TGTGCCAGCAGTTTATCGTACAACCAAGAGACCCAGTACTTC. Encoded protein: CASSLSYNQETQYF.